This T cell receptor (beta chain) came from a study of T-cell memory formation after mild COVID-19. Germline CDR1 is DFQATT and CDR2 is SNEGSKA (reference sequence). Deletions cut 1 base from V and 4 bases from J, with 22 bases between. The CDR3 extends over 18 amino acids. Libraries for TCRalpha and TCRbeta carried sample barcodes and unique molecular identifiers via 5'RACE. TCRdb passed the 5' RACE reads through MiXCR, listing each CDR3 protein once. The table has approximately 250,000 distinct CDR3 sequences, 15% to 19% seen once. V and J are TRBV20-1 and TRBJ2-2; D may match TRBD1 or TRBD2 (6 bases each). This clonotype was sampled from an adult woman who had mild COVID-19 (a few samples of this study predate the infection). Cell type and time point are not known. The sequenced material came from PBMCs or a T cell subset sorted from them (not recorded which). CDR3: CSARATGAGGAGTGELFF. Here the CDR3 DNA reads TGCAGTGCTAGAGCTACCGGGGCCGGGGGCGCGGGCACCGGGGAGCTGTTTTTT.